This TCR beta chain was captured in a study of T-cell reconstitution after alpha-beta-depleted transplantation in children. There are 16 residues in the CDR3. With 5 bases removed from V and 5 bases from J, the gap between germline ends came to 21 bases. From germline, CDR1 is SEHNR and CDR2 FQNEAQ (reference sequence). TCRbeta library preparation incorporated unique molecular identifiers. Each CDR3 protein gets one entry after TCRdb re-called the PCR reads with MiXCR. Found here are 90,000 to 100,000 distinct CDR3 sequences, around 22% of them singletons; the top ten hold around a fifth. This clonotype was detected many times. Its antigen remains unidentified. Findings and caveats of the study: Reported findings indicate that, about two months after transplant, alpha-beta T cells came from several hundred expanded clones, which were derived from non-depleted graft cells.

The sample consisted of PBMCs, taken before TCRalphabeta/CD19-depleted stem cell transplant. The sequence came from a boy younger than 10 with acute lymphoblastic leukemia, due to receive a stem cell transplant. This chain uses TRBV7-9 with TRBJ1-2, with D possibly TRBD1 on 5 matching bases. The CDR3 loop reads CASSPQGGPSGYGYTF. For the CDR3, the DNA is TGTGCCAGCAGCCCTCAGGGAGGGCCCAGTGGTTATGGCTACACCTTC.